This TCR beta chain came from a study of beta chain features in type 1 diabetes. Sequenced material consisted of expressed TCRB transcripts (all of the isolated RNA was reverse transcribed). The read count averaged around 3.6 million across naive, central memory and regulatory T cell samples. Assay: immunoSEQ multiplex PCR; the TCRdb copy retains only in-frame clones and omits some. The sample lists 970,000 or so clones; 15% to 20% were seen once. Purity exceeded 98% in all sorted populations. Note on this clone: The antigen is undetermined.

Findings and limits, study-wide: Type 1 diabetes patients had moderately but significantly shorter TCRB CDR3s in all four CD4+ subsets.

Germline V lookup: CDR1 SGHTA, CDR2 FQGNSA. The CDR3 consists of 15 residues. The V gene lost 6 bases and the J gene lost 4 bases, with 18 bases spanning the gap. This TCR was recovered from a young woman in good health. Sequencing was performed on naive CD4+ T cells from blood. The chain has TRBV7-2 and TRBJ1-2, with D possibly TRBD1 on 6 matching bases. DNA of the CDR3: TGTGCCAGCAGGCTTAGTGGACAGACGATCTATGGCTACACCTTC. This gives the protein CASRLSGQTIYGYTF.